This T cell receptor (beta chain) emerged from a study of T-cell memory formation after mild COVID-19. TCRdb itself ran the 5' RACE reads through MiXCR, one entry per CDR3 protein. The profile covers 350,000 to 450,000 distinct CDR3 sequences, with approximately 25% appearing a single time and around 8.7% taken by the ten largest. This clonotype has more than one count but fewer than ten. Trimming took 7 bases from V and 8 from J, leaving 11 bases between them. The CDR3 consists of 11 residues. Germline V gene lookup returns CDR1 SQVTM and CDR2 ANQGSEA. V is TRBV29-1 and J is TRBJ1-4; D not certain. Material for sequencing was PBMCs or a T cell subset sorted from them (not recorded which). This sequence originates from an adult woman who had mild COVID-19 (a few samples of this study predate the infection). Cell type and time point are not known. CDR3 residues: CSGTRAEKLFF. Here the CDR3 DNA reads TGCAGCGGAACAAGGGCCGAAAAACTGTTTTTT.